This T cell receptor (beta chain) is from a study of T cell responses to AZD1222 COVID-19 vaccine. Study observations and caveats: Nearly half of spike-specific TCRs reportedly target variant regions that are unmutated in the B.1.351 and B.1.1.7 variants. Seropositive at baseline were only a handful of AZD1222 recipients. Spike-wide coverage was observed for vaccine-associated CD4 TCRs, with dominant responses at 160-218 and 743-854.

Worth noting for this clone: Its specificity is unknown.

The assay was immunoSEQ multiplex PCR, and TCRdb's table has in-frame clones only and misses some. The sample holds 90,000 to 110,000 clones, roughly 86% seen once. Material: peripheral blood, obtained on day 0 of MenACWY control vaccination. The sequence was collected from an adult in good health.

The CDR3 here is CASSEDPQSSYNSPLHF. The CDR3 bases are TGTGCCAGCAGTGAGGACCCACAGAGCTCCTATAATTCACCCCTCCACTTT. J is TRBJ1-6 and V is TRBV6-1; D is unresolved. The CDR3 loop spans 17 amino acids. The germline gives CDR1 MNHNS, CDR2 SASEGT. Trimming took 3 bases from V and 0 from J, leaving 12 bases between them.